This T cell receptor beta chain was observed in a study of shared T cell receptors in the human thymus (dated by TCRdb to the early 2020s). Study-level background: The study examined how self-reactive, shared T-cell receptor alpha chains are generated in the human thymus.

Turning to this clone: Its antigen has not been determined. Per-base qualities were not stored, and no clone one base away is much larger.

To prepare the library, the immunoSEQ multiplex PCR assay was applied. The clones in this table, taken by TCRdb from immuneACCESS, are in-frame only. Not every clone is retained; where verified, under half of the shortfall comes from an unresolved V gene, and the cause of the rest is unknown. The sample contains about 540,000 clones, around 78% of them found a single time. The ten top clones hold about 0.013% of the sample. The CDR3 runs 14 residues from the cysteine to the phenylalanine. Solely the CDR3 DNA is kept, with 42 bases framed from the first base. Taken from the germline V gene, the CDR1 and CDR2 loops are SNHLY and FYNNEI. V loses 10 bases of germline sequence and J loses 4 bases, and the interval between the two ends is 16 bases. The same specimen was also included in a second study, on human thymus T cells. As described in the second report: The donors were immunologically healthy infants in Finland who had open corrective cardiac surgery for congenital heart defects. Thymus tissue was obtained as surgical resects removed during corrective cardiac surgery. Usage of V and J gene segments appeared to be biased in both the thymic and the peripheral blood repertoires. According to the related research, thymic TCR repertoires were highly overlapping among unrelated individuals. The study described the TCR alpha and beta repertoires in about eight infant thymus samples and a few matching peripheral blood samples. The infant donors were about 6 to 250 days old, and the cohort included several males and a couple of females. Thymocytes were released mechanically from tissue and stored at -70 °C as pellets of roughly 9-32 million cells. A QIAsymphony instrument was used to extract genomic DNA from frozen cell pellets. The immunoSEQ multiplex PCR assay was used to amplify the TCRB and TCRAD loci from a standardized quantity of quality-controlled genomic DNA. Amplicons spanned the V(D)J region at a length sufficient to cover the CDR3 and identify V and J genes. Amplicon sequencing was performed on an Illumina platform through the commercial immunoSEQ service. Primer bias and sequencing errors were corrected as previously described, and TCRAD and TCRB were defined on the basis of the IMGT database. immunoSEQ Analyzer 3.0 and VDJTools were used for repertoire analysis, which covered basic statistics, V/J segment usage, diversity estimates, rarefaction and pairwise overlap. Diversity was estimated with Chao1, ChaoE, Efron-Thisted, Shannon and inverse Simpson indices, and also on datasets down-sampled to the smallest sample. Repertoire overlap used strict matching of CDR3 nucleotide sequence, V gene and J gene, with Jaccard-based multidimensional scaling clustering. Thymus samples yielded on average about 810,000 unique TCRB clonotypes, compared with 80,000 to 85,000 from blood samples.

Recombination linked TRBV2 to TRBJ2-2, with no reliable assignment of the D segment. This TCR was recovered from a boy less than two years old with a congenital heart defect. Donor details come from another sample of the same person, matched by shared clones. Sequences were obtained from thymocytes. The CDR3 protein sequence reads: CANSLRRGTGELFF. The DNA sequence is given as TGTGCCAACTCCTTAAGAAGAGGCACCGGGGAGCTGTTTTTT.